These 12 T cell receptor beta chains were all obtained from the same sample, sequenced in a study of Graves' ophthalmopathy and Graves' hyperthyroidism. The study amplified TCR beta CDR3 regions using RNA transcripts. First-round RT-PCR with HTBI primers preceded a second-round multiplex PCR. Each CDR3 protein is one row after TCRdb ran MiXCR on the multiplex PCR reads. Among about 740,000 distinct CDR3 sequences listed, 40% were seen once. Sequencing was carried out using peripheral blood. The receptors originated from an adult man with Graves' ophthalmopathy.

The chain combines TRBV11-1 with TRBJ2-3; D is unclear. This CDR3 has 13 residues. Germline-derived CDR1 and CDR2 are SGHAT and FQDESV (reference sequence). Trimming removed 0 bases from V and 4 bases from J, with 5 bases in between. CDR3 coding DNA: TGTGCCAGCAGCTTAGCGTTTTCAGATACGCAGTATTTT. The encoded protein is CASSLAFSDTQYF.

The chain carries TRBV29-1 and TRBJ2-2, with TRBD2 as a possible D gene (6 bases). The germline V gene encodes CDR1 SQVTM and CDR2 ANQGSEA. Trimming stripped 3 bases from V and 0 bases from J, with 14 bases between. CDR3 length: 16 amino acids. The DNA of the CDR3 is TGCAGCGTTGACTCTCTGGGAGGACCGAACACCGGGGAGCTGTTTTTT. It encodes CSVDSLGGPNTGELFF.

The CDR3 protein is CASRRTSGELFF. The CDR3 DNA reads TGTGCCAGCAGGAGGACTAGCGGGGAGCTGTTTTTT. The rearrangement uses TRBV2 and TRBJ2-2; 7 bases are shared with TRBD2. Germline lookup yields CDR1 SNHLY and CDR2 FYNNEI. V was clipped by 6 bases and J by 7 bases; unmatched bases: 2. This CDR3 spans 12 amino acids.

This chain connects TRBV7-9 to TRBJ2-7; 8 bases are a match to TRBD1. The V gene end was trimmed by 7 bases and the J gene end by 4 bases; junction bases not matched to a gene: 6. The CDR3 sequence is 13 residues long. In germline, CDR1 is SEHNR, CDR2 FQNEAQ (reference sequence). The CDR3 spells CASTPDRVYEQYF. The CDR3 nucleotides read TGTGCCAGCACCCCGGACAGGGTTTACGAGCAGTACTTC.

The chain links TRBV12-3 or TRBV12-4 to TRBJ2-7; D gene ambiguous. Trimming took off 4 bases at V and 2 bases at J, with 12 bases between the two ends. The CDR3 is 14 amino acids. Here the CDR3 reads CASSSYYSTYEQYF. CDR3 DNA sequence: TGTGCCAGCAGTTCTTACTATTCTACCTACGAGCAGTACTTC.

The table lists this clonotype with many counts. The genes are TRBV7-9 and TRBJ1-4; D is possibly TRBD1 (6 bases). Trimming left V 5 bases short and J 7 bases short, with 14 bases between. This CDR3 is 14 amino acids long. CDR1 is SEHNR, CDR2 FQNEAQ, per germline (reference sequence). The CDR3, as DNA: TGTGCCAGCAGCCGTAGACAGGAGGGTGAAAAACTGTTTTTT. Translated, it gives CASSRRQEGEKLFF.

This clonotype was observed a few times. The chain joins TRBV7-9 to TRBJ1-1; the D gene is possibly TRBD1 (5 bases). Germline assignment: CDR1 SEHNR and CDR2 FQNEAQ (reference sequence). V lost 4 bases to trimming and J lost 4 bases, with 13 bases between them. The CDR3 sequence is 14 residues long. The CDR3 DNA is TGTGCCAGCAGCTGGACACTATTAAGCACTGAAGCTTTCTTT. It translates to CASSWTLLSTEAFF. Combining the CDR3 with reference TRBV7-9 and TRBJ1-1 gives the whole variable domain DTGVSQNPRHKITKRGQNVTFRCDPISEHNRLYWYRQTLGQGPEFLTYFQNEAQLEKSRLLSDRFSAERPKGSFSTLEIQRTEQGDSAMYLCASSWTLLSTEAFFGQGTRLTVV.

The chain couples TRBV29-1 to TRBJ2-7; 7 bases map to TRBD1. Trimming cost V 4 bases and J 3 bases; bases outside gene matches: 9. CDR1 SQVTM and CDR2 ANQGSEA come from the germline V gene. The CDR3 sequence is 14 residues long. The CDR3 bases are TGCAGCGTTGTTGTCGGGACAGAACACTACGAGCAGTACTTC. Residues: CSVVVGTEHYEQYF.

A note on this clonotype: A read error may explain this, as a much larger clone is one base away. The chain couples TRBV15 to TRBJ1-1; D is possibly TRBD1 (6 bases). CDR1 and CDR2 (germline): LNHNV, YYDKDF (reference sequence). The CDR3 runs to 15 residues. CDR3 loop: CATSRDNQGLTEASF. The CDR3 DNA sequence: TGTGCCACCAGCAGAGATAATCAGGGGTTGACTGAAGCTTCCTTT. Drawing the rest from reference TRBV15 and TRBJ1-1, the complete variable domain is DAMVIQNPRYQVTQFGKPVTLSCSQTLNHNVMYWYQQKSSQAPKLLFHYYDKDFNNEADTPDNFQSRRPNTSFCFLDIRSPGLGDTAMYLCATSRDNQGLTEASFGQGTRLTVV.

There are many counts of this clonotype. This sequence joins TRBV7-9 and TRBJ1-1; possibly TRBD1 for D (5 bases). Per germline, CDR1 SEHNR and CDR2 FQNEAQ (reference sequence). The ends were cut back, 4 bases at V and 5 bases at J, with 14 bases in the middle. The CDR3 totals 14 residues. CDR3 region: CASSWTDSGTEAFF. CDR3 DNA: TGTGCCAGCAGCTGGACCGACAGTGGTACTGAAGCTTTCTTT.

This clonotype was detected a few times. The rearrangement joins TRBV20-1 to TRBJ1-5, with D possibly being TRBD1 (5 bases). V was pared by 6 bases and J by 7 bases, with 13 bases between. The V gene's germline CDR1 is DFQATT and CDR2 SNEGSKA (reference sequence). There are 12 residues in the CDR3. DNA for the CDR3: TGCAGTGCGTCGGGGGGAAGGCAGCCCCAGCATTTT. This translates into CSASGGRQPQHF.

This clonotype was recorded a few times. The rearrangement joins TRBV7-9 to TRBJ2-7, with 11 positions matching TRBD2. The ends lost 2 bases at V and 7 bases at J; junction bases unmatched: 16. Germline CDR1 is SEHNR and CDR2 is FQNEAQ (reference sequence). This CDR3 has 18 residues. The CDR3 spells CASSLSPYFSGRAGEQYF. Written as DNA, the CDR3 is TGTGCCAGCAGCTTAAGCCCTTATTTTAGCGGGAGGGCCGGGGAGCAGTACTTC.